This TCR beta chain was retrieved from a study of a mutant IDH1 vaccine in newly diagnosed glioma. The wider study: Therapy received beforehand was radiotherapy, temozolomide, or both, with most patients given both.

Assay: immunoSEQ multiplex PCR; the TCRdb copy retains only in-frame clones and omits some. The table includes tens of thousands of clones, around 79% detected once. The CDR3 covers 12 residues. Germline V lookup: CDR1 SNHLY, CDR2 FYNNEI. Trimming pared 7 bases from V and 7 bases from J, leaving 11 bases between. This clone has just one count. Time point denoted: baseline, week 1 (first vaccination visit). Regarding treatment: pre-vaccination baseline after standard-of-care therapy. Sequenced here: PBMCs, sampled from a glioma patient treated with radiotherapy, temozolomide or both. The sequence was obtained from a man aged 50 to 60 with glioma. The chain couples TRBV2 to TRBJ1-5; no definite D call. This CDR3 reads CASNTVEQPQHF. Here the CDR3 DNA reads TGTGCCAGCAATACAGTAGAACAGCCCCAGCATTTT. Combining the CDR3 with reference TRBV2 and TRBJ1-5 gives the whole variable domain EPEVTQTPSHQVTQMGQEVILRCVPISNHLYFYWYRQILGQKVEFLVSFYNNEISEKSEIFDDQFSVERPDGSNFTLKIRSTKLEDSAMYFCASNTVEQPQHFGDGTRLSIL.